This T cell receptor beta chain was found in a study of blood T cells in healthy people across ages. Findings of the study overall: TCR beta diversity was tightly associated with the proportion of naive T cells. Among T cells, TCR beta diversity per million cells dropped roughly linearly as age rose.

This clonotype was seen only a few times. Its antigen remains unidentified. Alongside a J-beta primer mix, a sample-barcoded 5' primer served in a second PCR lasting 7 to 11 cycles. TCRdb analysed the 5' RACE reads with MiXCR anew, one entry per CDR3 protein. The table records 800,000 or so distinct CDR3 sequences, about 42% of them present only once. This CDR3 comprises 12 residues. The V end was cut by 6 bases, the J end by 4 bases, with 12 bases between. Germline V lookup: CDR1 DFQATT, CDR2 SNEGSKA (reference sequence). This receptor was identified in a man older than 75 in good health. The chain links TRBV20-1 to TRBJ2-5, with D tentatively TRBD2 (5 bases). The source material was blood. The CDR3 coding sequence is TGCAGTGCAGCCGGGGTTGGAGAGACCCAGTACTTC. Translated: CSAAGVGETQYF.